The clone carrying this TCR beta chain was counted once. What it binds is not known. These data are taken from a study of cytomegalovirus exposure and HLA in healthy donors. Whole-study findings and limits: Across all donors, roughly uniform sequencing depth was an assumption of the presence/absence analyses. One later analysis reportedly identified an Asian-associated ancestry cluster that showed fewer N-insertions than the roughly 600-donor mean. The study put under 200 TCR beta chains on its list as cytomegalovirus-associated. Immune exposure was documented only through CMV serostatus.

Germline V CDR1 and CDR2: LNHDA, SQIVND (reference sequence). Germline trimming cut 4 bases from V and 6 bases from J; bases unmatched to any gene: 7. The CDR3 has 14 residues. PCR employed 60 Vbeta and 13 Jbeta primers. Libraries were prepared by immunoSEQ multiplex PCR; TCRdb keeps only in-frame clonotypes and omits some of them. The table shows 100,000 to 120,000 clones, with less than 85% occurring only once. The sequence came from a man aged 25 to 45 in good health and CMV-seropositive. Sequences were obtained from PBMCs. The rearrangement joins TRBV19 to TRBJ2-7; 9 nucleotides agree with TRBD1. The CDR3 DNA reads as TGTGCCAGTAGTAGCGAAGGGACAGGGAGCGAGCAGTACTTC. This gives the protein CASSSEGTGSEQYF. Full variable domain (remainder filled in from reference TRBV19 and TRBJ2-7): DGGITQSPKYLFRKEGQNVTLSCEQNLNHDAMYWYRQDPGQGLRLIYYSQIVNDFQKGDIAEGYSVSREKKESFPLTVTSAQKNPTAFYLCASSSEGTGSEQYFGPGTRLTVT.